This T cell receptor (beta chain) is drawn from a study of neurological immune-mediated disorders. CD4+ or CD8+ T cells, around 1 million per library, were used for sorted libraries. Study outcomes and limitations: It was the repertoires of 18 of 34 multiple sclerosis patients that phylogenetic grouping placed in one related-CDR3 cluster, which is a possible signature.

Trimming at V came to 3 bases and at J to 7 bases, leaving 4 bases not matched to a gene. The CDR3 sequence is 16 residues long. Germline-derived CDR1 and CDR2 are MNHNS and SASEGT. This clonotype was counted ten times or more. The antigen is not known. A single record per CDR3 protein comes from TCRdb applying MiXCR to the 5' RACE reads. Of about 54,000 distinct CDR3 sequences in the sample, approximately 3.6% were seen once. The gene calls are TRBV6-1 and TRBJ2-1; 15 nucleotides line up with TRBD2. The receptor comes from a woman aged 35 to 49 with multiple sclerosis. Sequencing used CD4+ T cells from blood. As DNA, the CDR3 is TGTGCCAGCAGTGACTTAGGGACTAGCGGGGGGAATGAGCAGTTCTTC. This encodes CASSDLGTSGGNEQFF.